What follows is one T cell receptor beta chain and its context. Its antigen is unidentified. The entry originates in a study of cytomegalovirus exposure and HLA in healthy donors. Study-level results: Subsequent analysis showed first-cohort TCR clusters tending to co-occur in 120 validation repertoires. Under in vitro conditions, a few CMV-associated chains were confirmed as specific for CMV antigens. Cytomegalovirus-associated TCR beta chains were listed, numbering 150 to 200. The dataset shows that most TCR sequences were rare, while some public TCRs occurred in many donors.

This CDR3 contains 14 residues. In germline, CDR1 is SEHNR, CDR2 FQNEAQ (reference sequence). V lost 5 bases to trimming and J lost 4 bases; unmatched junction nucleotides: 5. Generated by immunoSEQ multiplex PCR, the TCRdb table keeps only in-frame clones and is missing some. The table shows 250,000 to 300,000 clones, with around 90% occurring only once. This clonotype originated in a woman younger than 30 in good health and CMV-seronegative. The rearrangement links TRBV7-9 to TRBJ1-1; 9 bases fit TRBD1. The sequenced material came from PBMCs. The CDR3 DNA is TGTGCCAGCAGCCACCTGACAGGGGGCACTGAAGCTTTCTTT. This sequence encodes CASSHLTGGTEAFF.